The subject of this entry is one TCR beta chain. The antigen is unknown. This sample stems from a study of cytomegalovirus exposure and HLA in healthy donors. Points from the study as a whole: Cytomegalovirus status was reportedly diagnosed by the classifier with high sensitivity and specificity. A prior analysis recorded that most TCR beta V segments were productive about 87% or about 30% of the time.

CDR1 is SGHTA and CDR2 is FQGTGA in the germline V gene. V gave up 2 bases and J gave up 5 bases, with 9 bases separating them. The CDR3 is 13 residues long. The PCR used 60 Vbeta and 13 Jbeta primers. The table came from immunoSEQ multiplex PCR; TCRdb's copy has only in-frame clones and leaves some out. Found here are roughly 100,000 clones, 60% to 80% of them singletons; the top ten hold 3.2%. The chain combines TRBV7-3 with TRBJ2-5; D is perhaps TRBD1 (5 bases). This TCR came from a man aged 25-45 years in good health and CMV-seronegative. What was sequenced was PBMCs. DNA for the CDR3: TGTGCCAGCAGCTTAGGGGCCTGGGAGACCCAGTACTTC. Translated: CASSLGAWETQYF.